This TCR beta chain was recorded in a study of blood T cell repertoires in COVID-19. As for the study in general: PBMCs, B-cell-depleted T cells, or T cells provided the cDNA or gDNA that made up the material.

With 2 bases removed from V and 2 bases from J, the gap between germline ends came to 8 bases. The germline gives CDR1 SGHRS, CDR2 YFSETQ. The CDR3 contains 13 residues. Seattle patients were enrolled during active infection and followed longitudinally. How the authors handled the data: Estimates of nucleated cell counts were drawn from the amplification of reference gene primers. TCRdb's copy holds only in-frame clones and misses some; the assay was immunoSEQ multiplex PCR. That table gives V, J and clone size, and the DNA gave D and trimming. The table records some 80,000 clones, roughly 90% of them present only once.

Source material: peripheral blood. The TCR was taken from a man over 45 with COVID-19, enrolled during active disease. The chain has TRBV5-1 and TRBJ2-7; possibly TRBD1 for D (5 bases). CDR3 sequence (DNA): TGCGCCAGCAGCTTAACAGGAACCTACGAGCAGTACTTC. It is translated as CASSLTGTYEQYF. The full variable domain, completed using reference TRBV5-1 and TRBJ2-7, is KAGVTQTPRYLIKTRGQQVTLSCSPISGHRSVSWYQQTPGQGLQFLFEYFSETQRNKGNFPGRFSGRQFSNSRSEMNVSTLELGDSALYLCASSLTGTYEQYFGPGTRLTVT.